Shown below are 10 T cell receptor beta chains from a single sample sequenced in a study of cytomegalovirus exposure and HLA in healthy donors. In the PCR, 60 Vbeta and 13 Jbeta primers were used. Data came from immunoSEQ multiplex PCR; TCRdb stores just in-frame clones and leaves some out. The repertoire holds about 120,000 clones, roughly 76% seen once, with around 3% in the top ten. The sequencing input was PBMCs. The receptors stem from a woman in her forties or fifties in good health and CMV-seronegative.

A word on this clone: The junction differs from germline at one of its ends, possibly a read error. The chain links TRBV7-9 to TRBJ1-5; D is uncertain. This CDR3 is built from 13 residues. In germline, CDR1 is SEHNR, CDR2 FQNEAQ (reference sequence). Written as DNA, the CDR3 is TGTTCCAGCAGCGTAGCAGGAGATCAGCCCCAGCATTTT. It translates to CSSSVAGDQPQHF.

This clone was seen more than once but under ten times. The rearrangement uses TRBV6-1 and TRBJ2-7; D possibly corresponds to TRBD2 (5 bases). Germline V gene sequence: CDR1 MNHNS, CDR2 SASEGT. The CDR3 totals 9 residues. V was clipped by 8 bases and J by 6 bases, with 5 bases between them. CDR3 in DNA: TGTGCCAGCGGGAGCGAGCAGTACTTC. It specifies CASGSEQYF.

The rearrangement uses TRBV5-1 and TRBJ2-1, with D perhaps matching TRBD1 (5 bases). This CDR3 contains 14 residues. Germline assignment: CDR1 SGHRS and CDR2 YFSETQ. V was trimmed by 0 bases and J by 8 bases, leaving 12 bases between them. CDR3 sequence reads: CASSLALTVDEQFF. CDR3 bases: TGCGCCAGCAGCTTGGCCTTGACAGTCGATGAGCAGTTCTTC.

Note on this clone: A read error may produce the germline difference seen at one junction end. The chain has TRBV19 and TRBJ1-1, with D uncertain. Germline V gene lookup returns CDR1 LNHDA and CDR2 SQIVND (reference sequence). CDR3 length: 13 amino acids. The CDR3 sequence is CASSIEGLTEASF. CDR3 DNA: TGTGCCAGTAGTATCGAGGGCCTCACTGAAGCTTCCTTT.

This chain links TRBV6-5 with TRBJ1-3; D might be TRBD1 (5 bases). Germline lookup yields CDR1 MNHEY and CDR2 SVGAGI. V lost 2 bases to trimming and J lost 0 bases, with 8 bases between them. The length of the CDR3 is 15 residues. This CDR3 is CASSYDRASGNTIYF. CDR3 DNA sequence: TGTGCCAGCAGTTACGACAGAGCCTCTGGAAACACCATATATTTT.

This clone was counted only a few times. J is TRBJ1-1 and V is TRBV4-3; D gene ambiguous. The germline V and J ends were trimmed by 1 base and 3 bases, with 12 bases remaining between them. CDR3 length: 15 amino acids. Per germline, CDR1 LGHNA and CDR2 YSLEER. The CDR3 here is CASSQVATPDTEAFF. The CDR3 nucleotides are TGCGCCAGCAGCCAAGTCGCGACACCAGACACTGAAGCTTTCTTT.

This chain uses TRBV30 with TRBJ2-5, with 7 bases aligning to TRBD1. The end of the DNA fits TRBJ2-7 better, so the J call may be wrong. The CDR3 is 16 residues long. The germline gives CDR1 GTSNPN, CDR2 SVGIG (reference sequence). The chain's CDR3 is CAWSVQITGVAYEQYF. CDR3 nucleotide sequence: TGTGCCTGGAGTGTACAGATCACAGGGGTGGCCTACGAGCAGTACTTC.

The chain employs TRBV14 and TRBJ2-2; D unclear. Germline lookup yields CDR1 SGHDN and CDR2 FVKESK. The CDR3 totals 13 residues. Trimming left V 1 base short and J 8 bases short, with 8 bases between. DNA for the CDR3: TGTGCCAGCAGCCAAGGCGTGAAGGGGGAGCTGTTTTTT. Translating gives CASSQGVKGELFF.

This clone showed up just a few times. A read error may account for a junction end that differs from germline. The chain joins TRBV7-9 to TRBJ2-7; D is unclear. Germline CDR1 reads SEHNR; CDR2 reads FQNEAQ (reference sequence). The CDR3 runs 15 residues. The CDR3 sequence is CSSSLLTSSSYEQYF. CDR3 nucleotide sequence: TGTTCCAGCAGCTTATTGACTTCCAGCTCCTACGAGCAGTACTTC.

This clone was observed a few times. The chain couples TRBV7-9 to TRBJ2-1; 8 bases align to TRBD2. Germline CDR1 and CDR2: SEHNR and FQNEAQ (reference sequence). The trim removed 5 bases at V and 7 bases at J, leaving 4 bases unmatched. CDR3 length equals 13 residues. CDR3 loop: CASSERESNEQFF. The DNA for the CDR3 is TGTGCCAGCAGCGAGCGGGAGTCGAATGAGCAGTTCTTC.